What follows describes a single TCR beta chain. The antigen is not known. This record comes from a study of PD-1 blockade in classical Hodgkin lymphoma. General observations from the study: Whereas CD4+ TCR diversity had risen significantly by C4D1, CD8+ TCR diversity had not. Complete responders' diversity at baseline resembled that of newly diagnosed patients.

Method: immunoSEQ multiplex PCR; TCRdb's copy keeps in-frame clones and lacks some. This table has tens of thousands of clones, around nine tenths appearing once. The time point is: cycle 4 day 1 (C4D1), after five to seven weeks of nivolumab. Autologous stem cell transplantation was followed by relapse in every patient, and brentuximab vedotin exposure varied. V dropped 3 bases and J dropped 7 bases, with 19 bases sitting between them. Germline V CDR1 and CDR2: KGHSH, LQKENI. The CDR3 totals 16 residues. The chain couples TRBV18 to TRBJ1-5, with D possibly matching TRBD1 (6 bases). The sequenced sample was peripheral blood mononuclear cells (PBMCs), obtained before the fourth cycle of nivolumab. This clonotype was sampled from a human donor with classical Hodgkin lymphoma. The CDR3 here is CASSPNLTGTSQPQHF. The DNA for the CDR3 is TGTGCCAGCTCACCGAATCTGACAGGAACTAGCCAGCCCCAGCATTTT.